This is a list of T cell receptor beta chains from one sample in a study of graft-versus-host responses after intestinal transplantation. Profiling relied on immunoSEQ multiplex PCR, and the TCRdb table lists in-frame clones only, not all of them. The table lists 45,000 to 50,000 clones, 80% to 95% of them singletons. Which antigens these TCRs recognize remains unknown. The sample here was unstimulated CD4+ T cells sorted from spleen or lymph node cells, taken before transplant. The receptors come from a human donor who was the organ donor for an intestinal transplant. Both conserved end residues are part of each CDR3. D genes are given only for firm matches. Where a row states a size, it is once, few, many or the class of an expanded clone; other rows omit it.

j_call clone_size d_call v_call cdr3_aa cdr3_nt
TRBJ1-5 NA NA TRBV5-8 CASSFRGNQPQHF TGTGCCAGCAGCTTTCGCGGCAATCAGCCCCAGCATTTT
TRBJ2-3 once NA TRBV6-4 CASSDSGGVTDTQYF TGTGCCAGCAGTGACTCTGGCGGAGTCACAGATACGCAGTATTTT
TRBJ2-3 NA NA TRBV6-5 CASSYGRRFEGDTQYF TGTGCCAGCAGTTATGGAAGGAGGTTTGAGGGAGATACGCAGTATTTT
TRBJ2-7 NA TRBD2 TRBV11-2 CASSFGGGPYEQYF TGTGCCAGCAGCTTCGGCGGGGGTCCCTACGAGCAGTACTTC
TRBJ2-3 NA NA TRBV5-1 CASSLGTSTDTQYF TGCGCCAGCAGCTTGGGGACTAGCACAGATACGCAGTATTTT
TRBJ1-1 NA NA TRBV5-4 CASSLSNAIEAFF TGTGCCAGCAGCTTAAGTAACGCTATTGAAGCTTTCTTT
TRBJ2-2 NA NA TRBV7-3 CASSLLGTRVPPGELFF TGTGCCAGCAGCTTATTGGGGACACGGGTCCCCCCGGGGGAGCTGTTTTTT
TRBJ1-1 once TRBD1 TRBV28 CASSLWTGARNTEAFF TGTGCCAGCAGTTTATGGACAGGGGCGAGGAACACTGAAGCTTTCTTT
TRBJ2-7 few TRBD2 TRBV18 CASSPRTRAYEQYF TGTGCCAGCTCACCCCGGACTAGAGCCTACGAGCAGTACTTC
TRBJ1-4 NA NA TRBV7-2 CASSLVGGEREKLFF TGTGCCAGCAGCTTAGTGGGAGGGGAGCGTGAAAAACTGTTTTTT
TRBJ1-3 NA TRBD1 TRBV25-1 CASSDPGQGDTIYF TGTGCCAGCAGTGATCCCGGACAGGGTGACACCATATATTTT
TRBJ2-7 NA TRBD2 TRBV5-1 CASSLAGGPLEQYF TGCGCCAGCAGCTTGGCGGGAGGGCCTCTGGAGCAGTACTTC
TRBJ2-2 NA TRBD2 TRBV11-1 CASSLGLAYTGELFF TGTGCCAGCAGCTTGGGACTAGCGTACACCGGGGAGCTGTTTTTT
TRBJ2-1 NA TRBD2 TRBV6-1 CASSDPGLADKNNEQFF TGTGCCAGCAGTGACCCCGGACTAGCGGATAAAAACAATGAGCAGTTCTTC
TRBJ1-5 NA NA TRBV5-6 CASSLDSPRGNQPQHF TGTGCCAGCAGCTTGGACAGCCCCAGGGGCAATCAGCCCCAGCATTTT
TRBJ1-4 NA TRBD1 TRBV19 CASTGQGYEKLFF TGTGCCAGTACGGGACAGGGGTATGAAAAACTGTTTTTT
TRBJ2-7 NA TRBD1 TRBV5-1 CASSPGTGVYEQYF TGCGCCAGCAGCCCCGGGACAGGAGTGTACGAGCAGTACTTC
TRBJ2-2 NA TRBD2 TRBV2 CASSLLTSGTGELFF TGTGCCAGCAGTCTGTTGACTAGCGGCACCGGGGAGCTGTTTTTT
TRBJ2-1 NA NA TRBV10-3 CAISDHRVSYNEQFF TGTGCCATCAGTGATCACAGAGTCTCCTACAATGAGCAGTTCTTC
TRBJ2-5 NA TRBD1 TRBV5-5 CASSLQGKYETQYF TGTGCCAGCAGCCTACAGGGGAAGTATGAGACCCAGTACTTC
TRBJ2-7 NA NA TRBV18 CASSQQGTDYEQYF TGTGCCAGCTCACAACAGGGTACCGACTACGAGCAGTACTTC
TRBJ2-4 NA NA TRBV19 CASSMVTSGDWAKNIQYF TGTGCCAGTAGTATGGTCACTTCAGGGGATTGGGCCAAAAACATTCAGTACTTC
TRBJ1-6 NA NA TRBV19 CASSIGAAHSPLHF TGTGCCAGTAGTATTGGCGCAGCTCATTCACCCCTCCACTTT
TRBJ2-7 once NA TRBV4-1 CASSQARTADEQYF TGCGCCAGCAGCCAAGCCCGGACAGCGGACGAGCAGTACTTC
TRBJ1-6 few NA TRBV6-5 CASSSEWGRPLHF TGTGCCAGCAGTTCCGAGTGGGGACGACCCCTCCACTTT
TRBJ2-3 NA NA TRBV6-1 CASRRTTDTQYF TGTGCCAGCAGGAGGACGACAGATACGCAGTATTTT
TRBJ2-1 NA TRBD2 TRBV30 CAWRVGWTSGSFGEQFF TGTGCCTGGAGGGTAGGGTGGACTAGCGGGAGTTTCGGTGAGCAGTTCTTC
TRBJ1-6 NA NA TRBV28 CASTPGGVYNSPLHF TGTGCCAGCACCCCGGGAGGGGTTTATAATTCACCCCTCCACTTT
TRBJ1-4 few NA TRBV7-2 CASSLVRATNEKLFF TGTGCCAGCAGCTTAGTCCGAGCAACTAATGAAAAACTGTTTTTT
TRBJ1-5 few NA TRBV6-5 CASSYRGGGNQPQHF TGTGCCAGCAGTTACAGGGGTGGAGGCAATCAGCCCCAGCATTTT
TRBJ2-1 NA NA TRBV4-2 CASSQDYSPLRDSYNEQFF TGTGCCAGCAGCCAAGATTATTCCCCGCTTCGGGACTCCTACAATGAGCAGTTCTTC
TRBJ1-6 NA NA TRBV9 CASSVESLGSPLHF TGTGCCAGCAGCGTAGAGAGTCTGGGATCACCCCTCCACTTT
TRBJ2-3 NA NA TRBV4-2 CASRDTQYF TGTGCCAGTAGAGATACGCAGTATTTT
TRBJ2-1 NA NA TRBV4-3 CASSQDLRRGAQYNEQFF TGCGCCAGCAGCCAAGATCTCCGACGGGGGGCCCAATACAATGAGCAGTTCTTC
TRBJ2-5 NA NA TRBV6-1 CASKDSAWTQYF TGTGCCAGCAAGGATAGCGCTTGGACCCAGTACTTC
TRBJ1-1 NA NA TRBV7-2 CASSLVGAGNTEAFF TGTGCCAGCAGCTTAGTGGGGGCGGGAAACACTGAAGCTTTCTTT
TRBJ2-2 NA TRBD2 TRBV5-4 CASSTTSGGFANTGELFF TGTGCCAGCAGTACAACTAGCGGGGGGTTCGCGAACACCGGGGAGCTGTTTTTT
TRBJ2-1 NA NA TRBV7-9 CASSLTRGSSSYNEQFF TGTGCCAGCAGCTTAACCCGGGGCTCAAGCTCCTACAATGAGCAGTTCTTC
TRBJ2-4 NA NA TRBV19 CASSTQVLRGENIQYF TGTGCCAGTAGTACGCAGGTCCTTAGGGGGGAAAACATTCAGTACTTC
TRBJ1-4 NA NA TRBV7-9 CASSLVGHPGEKLFF TGTGCCAGCAGCTTAGTAGGACATCCGGGTGAAAAACTGTTTTTT
TRBJ2-3 NA NA TRBV4-3 CASSQDAAGTDTQYF TGCGCCAGCAGCCAAGATGCGGCCGGCACAGATACGCAGTATTTT
TRBJ2-1 NA TRBD2 TRBV5-5 CASSPTPPPSGSNEQFF TGTGCCAGCAGCCCGACCCCCCCACCAAGCGGGAGTAATGAGCAGTTCTTC
TRBJ2-7 few TRBD2 TRBV5-1 CASSLGGSGRDYEQYF TGCGCCAGCAGCTTGGGGGGCAGCGGGAGGGACTACGAGCAGTACTTC
TRBJ2-5 NA TRBD2 TRBV18 CASSQSGDETQYF TGTGCCAGCTCTCAAAGCGGGGACGAGACCCAGTACTTC
TRBJ2-1 NA NA TRBV5-1 CASVLDNEQFF TGCGCCAGCGTCCTAGACAATGAGCAGTTCTTC
TRBJ2-7 NA NA TRBV4-3 CASSQDRAVEQYF TGCGCCAGCAGCCAAGACAGGGCCGTCGAGCAGTACTTC
TRBJ2-3 once NA TRBV28 CASGSLHADTQYF TGTGCCAGCGGTTCCTTACACGCAGATACGCAGTATTTT
TRBJ1-2 NA NA TRBV6-8 CASSKDYGYTF TGTGCCAGCAGTAAAGACTATGGCTACACCTTC
TRBJ2-7 NA TRBD2 TRBV29-1 CSVGDYSGGYEQYF TGCAGCGTTGGGGACTACTCCGGGGGCTACGAGCAGTACTTC
TRBJ2-7 NA NA TRBV7-2 CASSLAGTSYEQYF TGTGCCAGCAGCTTAGCGGGTACCTCTTACGAGCAGTACTTC
TRBJ2-2 NA NA TRBV5-4 CASSRLGAGELFF TGTGCCAGCAGCAGACTAGGGGCCGGGGAGCTGTTTTTT
TRBJ2-4 NA TRBD2 TRBV5-4 CASSLDATSAGNIQYF TGTGCCAGCAGCTTGGACGCTACTAGCGCGGGGAACATTCAGTACTTC
TRBJ1-3 NA TRBD1 TRBV6-5 CASSKPGTGGHTIYF TGTGCCAGCAGTAAGCCCGGGACAGGGGGACACACCATATATTTT